The rows below give T cell receptor beta chains drawn from one sample of a study of blood T cell repertoires in COVID-19. The method was immunoSEQ multiplex PCR; TCRdb's version includes in-frame clones alone and lacks a portion of them. This sample yields nearly 300,000 clones, of which approximately 84% are seen a single time; about 1.5% belongs to the top ten. Specimen: peripheral blood. The receptors originated from a human donor with COVID-19, enrolled during active disease. The donor label of this sample is uncertain. Each CDR3 is given without its conserved first and last residue. Fields, in order: clone size, V gene, D gene, CDR3 protein. A D gene is named only where the DNA matches it firmly. For some rows the clone size is stated as once, few or many, or as a class when expanded; others skip it.

size: once; V: TRBV27; D: -; CDR3: ASSPRSPRDNEQF
size: -; V: TRBV25-1; D: TRBD2; CDR3: ASSGGLALNTGELF
size: -; V: TRBV19; D: TRBD1; CDR3: ASSDGQGAAYEQY
size: -; V: TRBV29-1; D: -; CDR3: SVVPIAALSYNEQF
size: -; V: TRBV20-1; D: -; CDR3: SASRSGKLTDTQY
size: -; V: TRBV9; D: TRBD1; CDR3: ASSVDSGGLNTEAF
size: -; V: TRBV28; D: -; CDR3: ASSFSQAYGYT
size: -; V: TRBV11-2; D: -; CDR3: ASSLVPSTDTQY
size: once; V: TRBV5-6; D: -; CDR3: ASSPSTLLNTEAF
size: -; V: TRBV9; D: TRBD2; CDR3: ASSVGLAGVYEQF
size: -; V: TRBV28; D: TRBD1; CDR3: ASKIQGSYRGNTEAF
size: -; V: TRBV10-1; D: -; CDR3: ASSESGASDYNEQF
size: -; V: TRBV19; D: -; CDR3: ASSGNRVDDEWSTEAF
size: -; V: TRBV28; D: TRBD1; CDR3: ASSLWTGSYQPQH
size: -; V: TRBV27; D: -; CDR3: ASSFQTGNTGELF
size: -; V: TRBV3-1/TRBV3-2; D: -; CDR3: ASSQGRSQNSPLH
size: -; V: TRBV15; D: TRBD1; CDR3: ATSKDRGRSYEQY
size: -; V: TRBV3-1/TRBV3-2; D: -; CDR3: ASSQRWGAGSSYNEQF
size: -; V: TRBV5-6; D: -; CDR3: ASSLYGSYEQY
size: -; V: TRBV19; D: -; CDR3: ASRRGIGQHNEKLF
size: -; V: TRBV19; D: -; CDR3: ASSQSEGHEQY
size: -; V: TRBV9; D: -; CDR3: ASSRTINTGELF
size: -; V: TRBV3-1/TRBV3-2; D: -; CDR3: ASSQDRRAETYGYT
size: -; V: TRBV25-1; D: -; CDR3: ATKTGSTDTQY
size: once; V: TRBV27; D: TRBD1; CDR3: ASSLDRAYNSPLH
size: medium-sized; V: TRBV11-3; D: -; CDR3: ASSLDGRGGNNEQF
size: -; V: TRBV7-3; D: -; CDR3: ASSLISGVTEAF
size: -; V: TRBV18; D: TRBD2; CDR3: ASSPRAGGPPHEQY
size: -; V: TRBV7-3; D: -; CDR3: ASSLRGGYGYT
size: -; V: TRBV7-2; D: -; CDR3: ASSLVPREDTEAF
size: -; V: TRBV5-1; D: TRBD2; CDR3: ASRLQLAGGPDTQY
size: few; V: TRBV10-1; D: TRBD2; CDR3: ASSGAGGEQY
size: -; V: TRBV10-3; D: TRBD1; CDR3: AINPIGTGVNYGYT
size: -; V: TRBV11-3; D: -; CDR3: ASSSRQGTDTQY
size: -; V: TRBV30; D: TRBD2; CDR3: AWTSGSFYNEQF
size: -; V: TRBV28; D: TRBD2; CDR3: ASSESGRWQETQY
size: -; V: TRBV6-5; D: -; CDR3: ASSRGEGGWTEAF
size: -; V: TRBV24-1; D: -; CDR3: ATSDPRVKILTDTQY
size: -; V: TRBV20-1; D: -; CDR3: SARDSREQY
size: once; V: TRBV11-2; D: TRBD1; CDR3: ASSLEGDRTSYEQY
size: once; V: TRBV10-3; D: -; CDR3: ATGSHQVKQF
size: -; V: TRBV29-1; D: TRBD2; CDR3: SVILAGADTQY
size: -; V: TRBV7-2; D: -; CDR3: ASSTLPGSGTEAF
size: few; V: TRBV5-4; D: TRBD2; CDR3: ASSWGTSGNTFNEQF
size: -; V: TRBV6-5; D: -; CDR3: ASRAPGSNEQY
size: -; V: TRBV10-3; D: -; CDR3: ALSRTSGEDGYT
size: -; V: TRBV20-1; D: -; CDR3: SASNNSPLH
size: -; V: TRBV4-3; D: -; CDR3: ASSQDWARYGYT
size: -; V: TRBV19; D: -; CDR3: ASSIRQRTYNEQF
size: -; V: TRBV18; D: TRBD1; CDR3: ASPPEAGTGGSGNTIY
size: -; V: TRBV19; D: TRBD1; CDR3: ASSMGTGNYNSPLH